Presented here are 7 T cell receptor beta chains from one specimen sequenced in a study of cytomegalovirus exposure and HLA in healthy donors. Primers included in the PCR were 60 Vbeta and 13 Jbeta primers. Here immunoSEQ multiplex PCR was the method, and the copy in TCRdb shows in-frame clones only, minus some. Here the sample spans about 200,000 clones, over 65% being singletons. Sequencing input: PBMCs. These receptors were collected from a woman aged 30 to 39 in good health and CMV-seronegative.

The rearrangement joins TRBV29-1 to TRBJ1-2; 8 nucleotides agree with TRBD1. Trimming at V came to 7 bases and at J to 6 bases, leaving 10 bases not matched to a gene. The CDR3 has 13 residues. CDR1 and CDR2 (germline): SQVTM, ANQGSEA. The CDR3: CSAGKDRVNGYTF. CDR3 coding DNA: TGCAGCGCTGGTAAGGACAGGGTCAATGGCTACACCTTC.

The rearrangement uses TRBV12-5 and TRBJ1-6; D is possibly TRBD1 (5 bases). The CDR3 runs 16 residues. The V gene lost 2 bases and the J gene lost 4 bases, with 12 bases spanning the gap. CDR1 and CDR2 (germline): LGHNT, FRNRAP. This CDR3 is CASGLFAGRYNSPLHF. The DNA of the CDR3 is TGTGCTAGTGGTTTGTTCGCAGGGAGGTATAATTCACCCCTCCACTTT.

The chain links TRBV5-1 to TRBJ2-7; perhaps TRBD2 as D (5 bases). The CDR3 loop spans 14 amino acids. CDR1 is SGHRS and CDR2 is YFSETQ in the germline V gene. Trimming took off 2 bases at V and 1 base at J, with 10 bases between the two ends. Here the CDR3 DNA reads TGCGCCAGCAGCTTCATGGACTCTTCCTACGAGCAGTACTTC. Its translation is CASSFMDSSYEQYF.

The V call is TRBV7-9, the J call TRBJ2-7, with 15 bases identical to TRBD2. The J segment lost 10 bases and the V segment lost 5 bases, leaving 15 bases of the junction unmatched. CDR1 SEHNR and CDR2 FQNEAQ come from the germline V gene (reference sequence). The CDR3 is made up of 17 amino acids. This CDR3 is CASSPTGLAGGSAGQYF. The CDR3 nucleotides read TGTGCCAGCAGCCCAACGGGACTAGCGGGAGGATCAGCAGGACAGTACTTC.

The chain couples TRBV28 to TRBJ1-5; D gene unclear. CDR3 length equals 14 residues. The ends were cut back, 5 bases at V and 5 bases at J, with 13 bases in the middle. Germline assignment: CDR1 MDHEN and CDR2 SYDVKM. CDR3 in amino acids: CASSAVTAYQPQHF. The CDR3 nucleotides read TGTGCCAGCAGTGCCGTTACAGCTTATCAGCCCCAGCATTTT.

The chain employs TRBV2 and TRBJ1-1; 7 bases map to TRBD1. Germline-derived CDR1 and CDR2 are SNHLY and FYNNEI. Unmatched junction bases numbered 2, after V lost 4 bases and J lost 0 bases. The CDR3 runs to 14 residues. The CDR3 loop reads CASSVQGVNTEAFF. The CDR3 DNA reads as TGTGCCAGCAGTGTCCAGGGGGTGAACACTGAAGCTTTCTTT.

This chain uses TRBV6-5 with TRBJ1-6; 7 bases map to TRBD1. The length of the CDR3 is 14 residues. Germline trimming cut 6 bases from V and 7 bases from J; bases unmatched to any gene: 6. Per the germline V gene, CDR1 is MNHEY and CDR2 is SVGAGI. The CDR3 reads CASSSTGRNSPLHF. Here the CDR3 DNA reads TGTGCCAGCAGCTCGACAGGGAGGAATTCACCCCTCCACTTT.